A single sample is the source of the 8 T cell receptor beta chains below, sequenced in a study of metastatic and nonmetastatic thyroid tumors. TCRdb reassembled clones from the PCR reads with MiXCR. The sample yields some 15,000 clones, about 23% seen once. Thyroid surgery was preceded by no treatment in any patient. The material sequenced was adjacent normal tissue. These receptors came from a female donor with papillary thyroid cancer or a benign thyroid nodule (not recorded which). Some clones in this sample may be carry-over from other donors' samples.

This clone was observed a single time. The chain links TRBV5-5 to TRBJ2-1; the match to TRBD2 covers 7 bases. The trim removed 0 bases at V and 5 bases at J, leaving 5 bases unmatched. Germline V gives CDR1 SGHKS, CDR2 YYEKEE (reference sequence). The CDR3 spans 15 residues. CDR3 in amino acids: CASSLAASGHNEQFF. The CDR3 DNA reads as TGTGCCAGCAGCTTGGCGGCTAGCGGACACAATGAGCAGTTCTTC.

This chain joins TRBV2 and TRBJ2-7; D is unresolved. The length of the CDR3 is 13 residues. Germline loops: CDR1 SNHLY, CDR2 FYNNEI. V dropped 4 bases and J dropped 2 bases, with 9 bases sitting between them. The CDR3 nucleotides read TGTGCCAGCAGTGCTGGTGGAACCTACGAGCAGTACTTC. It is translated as CASSAGGTYEQYF.

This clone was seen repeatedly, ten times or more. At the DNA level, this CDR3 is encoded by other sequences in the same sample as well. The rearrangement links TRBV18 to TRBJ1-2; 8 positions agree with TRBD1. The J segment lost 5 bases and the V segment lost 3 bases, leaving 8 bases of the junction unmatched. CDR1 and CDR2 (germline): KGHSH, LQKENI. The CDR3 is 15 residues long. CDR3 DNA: TGTGCCAGCTCACCCGGACAGGGTGTCGGGTATGGCTACACCTTC. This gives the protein CASSPGQGVGYGYTF.

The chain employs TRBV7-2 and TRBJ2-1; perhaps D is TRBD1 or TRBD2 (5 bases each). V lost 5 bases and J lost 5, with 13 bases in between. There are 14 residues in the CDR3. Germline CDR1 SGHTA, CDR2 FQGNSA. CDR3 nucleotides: TGTGCCAGCAGCGTGGTAAGGGGAGACAATGAGCAGTTCTTC. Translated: CASSVVRGDNEQFF.

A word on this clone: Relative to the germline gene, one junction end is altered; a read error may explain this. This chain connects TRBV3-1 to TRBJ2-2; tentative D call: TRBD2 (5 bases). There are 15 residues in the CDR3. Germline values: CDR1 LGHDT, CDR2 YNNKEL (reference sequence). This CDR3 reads CASRQAFGPTGELVF. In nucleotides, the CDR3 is TGTGCCAGCAGGCAGGCGTTCGGTCCCACCGGGGAGCTGGTTTTT.

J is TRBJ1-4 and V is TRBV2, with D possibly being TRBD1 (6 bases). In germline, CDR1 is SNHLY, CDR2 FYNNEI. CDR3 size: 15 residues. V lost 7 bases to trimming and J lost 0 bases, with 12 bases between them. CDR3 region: CASTGDTSTNEKLFF. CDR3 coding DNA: TGTGCCAGCACTGGGGACACCTCAACTAATGAAAAACTGTTTTTT.

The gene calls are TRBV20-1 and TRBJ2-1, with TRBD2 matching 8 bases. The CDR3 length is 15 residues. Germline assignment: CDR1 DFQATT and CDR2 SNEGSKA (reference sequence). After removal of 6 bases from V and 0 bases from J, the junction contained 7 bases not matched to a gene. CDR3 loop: CSARIAGSSYNEQFF. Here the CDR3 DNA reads TGCAGTGCACGGATAGCGGGGAGCTCCTACAATGAGCAGTTCTTC.

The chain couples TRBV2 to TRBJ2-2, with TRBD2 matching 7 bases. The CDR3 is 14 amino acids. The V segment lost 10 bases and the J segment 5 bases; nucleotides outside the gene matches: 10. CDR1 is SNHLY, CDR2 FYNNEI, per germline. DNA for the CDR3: TGTGCCATCTGCGACAGAGCGGGGACCGGGGAGCTGTTTTTT. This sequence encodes CAICDRAGTGELFF.